Included here is one TCR beta chain sequence, with context. Its antigen is currently not known. No base-level quality is on record; no much larger clone is a single base apart. This record belongs to a study of blood T cell repertoires in COVID-19 (dated by TCRdb to the early 2020s). With respect to the entire study: Samples from collaborators originated in the United States, Italy and Spain and spanned both the acute and convalescent phases of COVID-19. The prospective study material was composed of cDNA or gDNA derived from T cells, B-cell-depleted T cells, or PBMCs. Nearly every sample came with metadata listing a de-identified subject ID, COVID-19 status, age in years and sex. Samples came from the ongoing ImmuneRACE study (first 160 participants) plus 1,254 subjects from 6 global collaborators. The dataset comprised deeply sampled blood TCRbeta repertoires from subjects exposed to, actively infected with, or recovered from COVID-19. The repertoires were released in a freely available public database meant as a resource for research on the immune response to SARS-CoV-2. Where HLA class I and class II types were available, the types were taken from metadata supplied by the sample provider, not from assay-based typing.

Whole blood was collected in K2EDTA tubes by collaborating institutions according to the institutions' own protocols. For TCRbeta analysis, collaborators shipped samples as frozen whole blood, isolated PBMCs, or DNA extracted from either of those sample types. What the study reported, not specific to this receptor: How much clinical and demographic metadata was included differed by source and by participant, and the metadata was provided uncurated.

The CDR3 runs 15 residues from the cysteine to the phenylalanine. Solely the CDR3 DNA is kept, with 45 bases framed from the first base. CDR1 and CDR2 (LNHDA, SQIVND) derive from the germline V gene (reference sequence). V is shortened by 10 bases, J by 5 bases, and the region joining them spans 23 bases. TCRbeta CDR3 regions were amplified from genomic DNA using the immunoSEQ Assay, a bias-controlled multiplex PCR. For the original study's pipeline: Nucleated cell counts per sample were estimated from amplification of reference gene primers within the assay. To quantify the absolute abundance of each unique TCRbeta CDR3 rearrangement, sequence reads were collapsed and filtered. For each sample, productive Simpson clonality was calculated by taking the square root of Simpson's diversity index across productive rearrangements. TCRdb took over this immuneACCESS table, retaining in-frame rearrangements with V and J assigned. Such tables are incomplete; in checked studies, under half of the missing clones stem from an unresolved V gene, and the remainder is unexplained. The DNA gave D and trimming, while V, J and clone size come from that table. This sample holds 200,000 or so clones; roughly 80% were observed only once. The top ten constitute roughly a sixth of the sample.

Sequencing used peripheral blood. Rearrangement joined TRBV19 to TRBJ2-5, and perhaps TRBD2 as D gene, on 6 matching bases. The clonotype originates from a man in his fifties or sixties with active or convalescent COVID-19. The CDR3 reads as follows: CATCRAGSPWETQYF. The DNA sequence is given as TGTGCCACCTGTAGGGCGGGAAGCCCGTGGGAGACCCAGTACTTC.